This entry concerns a single T cell receptor beta chain. CDR3 length: 14 residues. The germline V gene has CDR1 LNHNV and CDR2 YYDKDF (reference sequence). The V gene lost 3 bases and the J gene lost 3 bases, with 11 bases spanning the gap. This sample was taken from a study of blood T cell repertoires in COVID-19. Study background: Samples came from the United States, Italy and Spain, spanning acute and convalescent COVID-19. T cells, B-cell-depleted T cells, or PBMCs supplied cDNA or gDNA.

In the authors' workflow: Amplifying reference gene primers gave estimates of nucleated cell counts. Measured with immunoSEQ multiplex PCR; TCRdb has only the in-frame clones, and not every one. V and J calls and clone size are as listed in that table; D and trimming were resolved from the DNA. This table holds about 14,000 clones, roughly 73% found once. J is TRBJ1-1 and V is TRBV15; possible D gene TRBD1, 6 bases. The material sequenced was peripheral blood. This TCR derives from a man in his 70s with acute or convalescent COVID-19. CDR3 bases: TGTGCCACCAGCAGCCAGGGGAAGGACACTGAAGCTTTCTTT. Translated, it gives CATSSQGKDTEAFF.